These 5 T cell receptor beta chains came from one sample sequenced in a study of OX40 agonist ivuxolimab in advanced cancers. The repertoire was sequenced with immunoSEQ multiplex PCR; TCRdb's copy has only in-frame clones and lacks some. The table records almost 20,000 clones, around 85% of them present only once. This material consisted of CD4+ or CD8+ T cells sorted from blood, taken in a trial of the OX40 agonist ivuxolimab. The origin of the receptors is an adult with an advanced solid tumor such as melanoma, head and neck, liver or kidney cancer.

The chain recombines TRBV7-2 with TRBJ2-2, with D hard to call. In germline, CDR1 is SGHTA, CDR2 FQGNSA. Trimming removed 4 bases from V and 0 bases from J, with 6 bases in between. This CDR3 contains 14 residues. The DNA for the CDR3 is TGTGCCAGCAGCTACCGAACGAACACCGGGGAGCTGTTTTTT. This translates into CASSYRTNTGELFF.

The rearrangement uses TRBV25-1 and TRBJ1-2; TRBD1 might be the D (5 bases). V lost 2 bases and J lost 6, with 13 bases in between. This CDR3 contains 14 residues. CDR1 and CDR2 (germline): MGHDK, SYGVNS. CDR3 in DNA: TGTGCCAGCAGTGAACTCCGGATGGGGGATGGCTACACCTTC. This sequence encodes CASSELRMGDGYTF.

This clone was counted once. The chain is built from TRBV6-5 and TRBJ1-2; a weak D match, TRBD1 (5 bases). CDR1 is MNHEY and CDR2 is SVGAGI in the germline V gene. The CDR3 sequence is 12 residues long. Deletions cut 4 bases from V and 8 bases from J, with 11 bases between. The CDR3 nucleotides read TGTGCCAGCAGTTCAGGGTCCCGGGGCTACACCTTC. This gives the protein CASSSGSRGYTF.

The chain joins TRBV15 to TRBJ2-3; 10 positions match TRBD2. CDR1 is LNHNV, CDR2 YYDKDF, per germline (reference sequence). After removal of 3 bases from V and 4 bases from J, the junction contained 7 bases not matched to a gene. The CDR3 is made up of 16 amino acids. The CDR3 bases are TGTGCCACCAGCAGTAGTCTAGCGGGAGTTCCAGATACGCAGTATTTT. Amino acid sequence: CATSSSLAGVPDTQYF.

The CDR3 nucleotides read TGTGCCAGCAGTAGAGACAGGGACCGGTCCTACGAGCAGTACTTC. The encoded protein is CASSRDRDRSYEQYF. The chain joins TRBV2 to TRBJ2-7, with 7 bases matching TRBD1. V gave up 5 bases and J gave up 1 base; unmatched junction bases: 8. The length of the CDR3 is 15 residues. Germline CDR1 is SNHLY and CDR2 is FYNNEI.